The rows below give T cell receptor beta chains drawn from one sample of a study of beta chain features in type 1 diabetes. Data came from immunoSEQ multiplex PCR; TCRdb stores just in-frame clones and leaves some out. Of roughly 380,000 clones listed, 15% to 20% are singletons. The sample was naive CD4+ T cells from blood. These receptors came from a woman under 30 in good health. Each CDR3 is given with its conserved first and last residue. The D gene is left open where the match is weak. Size is stated for part of the rows, as once, few or many counts, or as a class when the clone is expanded.

>TRBV6-5|TRBD1|TRBJ1-1|.
CASRTGATHTEAFF
TGTGCCAGCAGGACAGGGGCCACCCACACTGAAGCTTTCTTT
>TRBV18|.|TRBJ2-2|.
CASSPPSRGTNTGELFF
TGTGCCAGCTCACCACCATCCCGGGGTACGAACACCGGGGAGCTGTTTTTT
>TRBV18|.|TRBJ1-1|.
CASSPPNVPRNTEAFF
TGTGCCAGCTCACCACCGAACGTCCCGAGGAACACTGAAGCTTTCTTT
>TRBV29-1|.|TRBJ1-4|few
CSVHSANEKLFF
TGCAGCGTTCACTCGGCTAATGAAAAACTGTTTTTT
>TRBV7-2|.|TRBJ2-1|.
CASRQTSGEQFF
TGTGCCAGCAGACAGACCTCAGGGGAGCAGTTCTTC
>TRBV11-1|TRBD1|TRBJ2-5|few
CASSLGDRGLGETQYF
TGTGCCAGCAGCTTAGGCGACAGGGGGCTTGGAGAGACCCAGTACTTC
>TRBV4-1|.|TRBJ1-5|.
CASSPYPGRSGSNQPQHF
TGCGCCAGCAGCCCCTACCCAGGGAGGTCGGGAAGCAATCAGCCCCAGCATTTT
>TRBV14|TRBD1|TRBJ2-7|few
CASRTSGTGTYEQYF
TGTGCCAGTCGAACCTCCGGGACAGGGACCTACGAGCAGTACTTC
>TRBV18|.|TRBJ2-3|.
CASSQVAESTDTQYF
TGTGCCAGCTCACAAGTAGCGGAGAGCACAGATACGCAGTATTTT
>TRBV4-1|.|TRBJ1-4|.
CASSQGVLAGGGLFF
TGCGCCAGCAGCCAAGGGGTCCTGGCGGGGGGAGGACTGTTTTTT
>TRBV30|.|TRBJ1-5|.
CAWRDSYSNQPQHF
TGTGCCTGGAGGGACAGCTATAGCAATCAGCCCCAGCATTTT